Below, 14 T cell receptor beta chains from the same sample are listed, as sequenced in a study of blood T cell repertoires in COVID-19. TCRdb keeps only in-frame clones here, not all; method: immunoSEQ multiplex PCR. Among 70,000 to 85,000 clones listed, more than 75% were seen once. What was sequenced was peripheral blood. The source of these receptors is a man aged 60-69 years with acute or convalescent COVID-19.

This clone was recorded only once. The chain has TRBV5-5 and TRBJ2-7; the match to TRBD1 covers 8 bases. In germline, CDR1 is SGHKS, CDR2 YYEKEE (reference sequence). J lost 5 bases, V lost 4 bases, and 8 bases had no gene match. The CDR3 has 14 amino acids. The chain's CDR3 is CASSQGQAKDEQYF. CDR3 nucleotides: TGTGCCAGCAGCCAGGGACAGGCAAAGGACGAGCAGTACTTC.

This rearrangement joins TRBV5-1 to TRBJ2-1; 11 bases are a match to TRBD1. This CDR3 region has 15 residues. Looked up from germline, CDR1 is SGHRS and CDR2 is YFSETQ. V trimming: 3 bases; J trimming: 8 bases; junction bases outside the gene matches: 7. The CDR3 bases are TGCGCCAGCAGCTCCGGGACAGGGGGAAATGATGAGCAGTTCTTC. It is translated as CASSSGTGGNDEQFF.

The chain has TRBV28 and TRBJ2-2; D possibly corresponds to TRBD1 (5 bases). The CDR3 runs 15 residues. Trimming took off 8 bases at V and 5 bases at J, with 18 bases between the two ends. The germline gives CDR1 MDHEN, CDR2 SYDVKM. The CDR3 DNA reads as TGTGCCAGCGCACAACCTCAGGGTCTGACCGGGGAGCTGTTTTTT. This codes for CASAQPQGLTGELFF.

This clone was counted once. The CDR3 spells CASSFRGQGNNSPLHF. The DNA of the CDR3 is TGTGCCAGCAGTTTTAGAGGACAGGGGAATAATTCACCCCTCCACTTT. This chain joins TRBV27 and TRBJ1-6, with TRBD1 identical over 9 bases. Trimming took 3 bases from V and 5 from J; bases not matched to a gene: 5. The CDR3 consists of 16 residues. The V gene's germline CDR1 is MNHEY and CDR2 SMNVEV (reference sequence).

The J gene is TRBJ2-1, the V gene TRBV7-2; 9 nucleotides align to TRBD2. J lost 6 bases, V lost 5 bases, and 5 bases had no gene match. The germline gives CDR1 SGHTA, CDR2 FQGNSA. The CDR3 has 14 residues. CDR3 DNA sequence: TGTGCCAGCAGCCCCAGCGGGAGGTTCAATGAGCAGTTCTTC. It encodes CASSPSGRFNEQFF.

This chain uses TRBV4-3 with TRBJ2-3, with 8 bases that match TRBD2. In germline, CDR1 is LGHNA, CDR2 YSLEER. The CDR3 has 18 residues. V was clipped by 0 bases and J by 0 bases; unmatched bases: 8. CDR3 sequence (DNA): TGCGCCAGCAGCCAAGATTCCAGCGGGGGCCTTAGCACAGATACGCAGTATTTT. This sequence encodes CASSQDSSGGLSTDTQYF.

The chain employs TRBV5-1 and TRBJ2-7, with 7 bases that match TRBD1. The CDR3 has 14 residues. Germline values: CDR1 SGHRS, CDR2 YFSETQ. V trimming: 4 bases; J trimming: 3 bases; junction bases outside the gene matches: 7. CDR3 coding DNA: TGCGCCAGCAGCCCCACAGGGGCTAACTACGAGCAGTACTTC. It encodes CASSPTGANYEQYF.

The genes are TRBV2 and TRBJ1-2, with D unresolved. Trimming removed 6 bases at V and 4 bases at J, with 9 bases between. There are 12 residues in the CDR3. Germline V gene lookup returns CDR1 SNHLY and CDR2 FYNNEI. CDR3 DNA: TGTGCCAGCAGGCAGGTGATCTATGGCTACACCTTC. Encoded protein: CASRQVIYGYTF. Based on the CDR3 plus reference TRBV2 and TRBJ1-2, the full variable domain is EPEVTQTPSHQVTQMGQEVILRCVPISNHLYFYWYRQILGQKVEFLVSFYNNEISEKSEIFDDQFSVERPDGSNFTLKIRSTKLEDSAMYFCASRQVIYGYTFGSGTRLTVV.

This clone was found a few times. This chain links TRBV5-1 with TRBJ1-2; D unclear. The ends were cut back, 0 bases at V and 3 bases at J, with 12 bases in the middle. Germline CDR1 and CDR2: SGHRS and YFSETQ. This CDR3 has 15 residues. The CDR3 protein is CASSLASQRYYGYTF. DNA of the CDR3: TGCGCCAGCAGCTTGGCCAGTCAGCGCTACTATGGCTACACCTTC.

The V gene is TRBV14, the J gene TRBJ2-5; 13 nucleotides agree with TRBD2. CDR1 and CDR2 (germline): SGHDN, FVKESK. CDR3 size: 22 residues. V shed 3 bases and J 5 bases; nucleotides not matched to a gene: 24. The CDR3 loop is CASSHYSPGTSGTSPWGETQYF. CDR3 DNA sequence: TGTGCCAGCAGCCATTACTCACCGGGGACTAGCGGGACATCACCCTGGGGGGAGACCCAGTACTTC.

The chain employs TRBV6-5 and TRBJ2-1; TRBD2 is a possible D gene (6 bases). Per the germline V gene, CDR1 is MNHEY and CDR2 is SVGAGI. V lost 10 bases and J 4 bases, leaving 14 bases between the germline ends. There are 13 residues in the CDR3. The DNA of the CDR3 is TGTGCCACCTCCTCTCGGGGGTACAATGAGCAGTTCTTC. Protein sequence: CATSSRGYNEQFF.

The V and J genes are TRBV7-2 and TRBJ1-2; TRBD1 might be the D (5 bases). The V end was cut by 4 bases, the J end by 7 bases, with 10 bases between. The CDR3 runs to 12 residues. Germline V gene data show CDR1 as SGHTA and CDR2 as FQGNSA. The CDR3 here is CASSSGGVGYTF. CDR3 bases: TGTGCCAGCAGCTCGGGGGGGGTTGGCTACACCTTC.

The chain links TRBV24-1 to TRBJ1-5; D is possibly TRBD1 (6 bases). V lost 4 bases and J lost 0, with 12 bases in between. From germline, CDR1 is KGHDR and CDR2 SFDVKD. The CDR3 runs to 16 residues. CDR3: CATSDHRTVSNQPQHF. CDR3 sequence (DNA): TGTGCCACCAGTGACCATAGGACAGTTAGCAATCAGCCCCAGCATTTT.

The V call is TRBV27, the J call TRBJ2-1; 7 nucleotides align to TRBD2. Trimming cost V 8 bases and J 8 bases; bases outside gene matches: 15. The germline V gene encodes CDR1 MNHEY and CDR2 SMNVEV (reference sequence). The CDR3 length is 15 residues. This CDR3 reads CASLSRGEGSYEQFF. The CDR3 DNA reads as TGTGCCAGCCTCTCTCGGGGGGAGGGCAGTTATGAGCAGTTCTTC.